Below are 17 T cell receptor beta chains sequenced from a single sample in a study of T cell repertoires in cytomegalovirus infection (dated by TCRdb to the late 2010s). The intended sense of this specimen's treatment or condition label: in vitro stimulation with specific CMV peptide epitopes to enrich CMV-specific T cells. Their antigen targets remain unknown. Sequencing was performed on an Illumina HiSeq 1500. The public sequencing data were trimmed at Q25 with fastp and processed into clonotypes with MiXCR by TCRdb, which kept only in-frame beta chains. Entries that share a CDR3 protein sequence are merged under the most common genes and DNA. The sample records roughly 340,000 distinct CDR3 sequences, approximately 32% of which are singletons. Roughly 20% of the sample is taken by the ten largest. The material sequenced was cultured PBMCs, taken from culture after CMV antigen stimulation. Receptor source: a human donor in good health (CMV status not recorded). Some clones in this sample may be carry-over from other donors' samples.

This clonotype was found once. The chain links TRBV29-1 to TRBJ2-1; TRBD2 aligns across 8 bases. V lost 0 bases, J lost 4 bases, and 8 bases stayed unmatched. The germline V gene encodes CDR1 SQVTM and CDR2 ANQGSEA. The CDR3 has 16 amino acids. In DNA form, the CDR3 reads TGCAGCGTTGAAGATCTGTCTAGCGGGCTATACAATGAGCAGTTCTTC. It translates to CSVEDLSSGLYNEQFF.

This clonotype was counted between two and nine times. The chain employs TRBV5-3 and TRBJ2-7, with TRBD2 matching over 10 bases. TRBV5-3 is assigned to the ORF class and has an uncertain function. This CDR3 is 13 amino acids long. Unmatched junction bases numbered 4, after V lost 8 bases and J lost 2 bases. The CDR3 DNA sequence: TGTGCCAGTTTACTAGCGGGGACCTACGAGCAGTACTTC. Protein product: CASLLAGTYEQYF.

This clonotype was recorded at least ten times. The chain couples TRBV19 to TRBJ2-7; 9 positions match TRBD1. CDR1 and CDR2 (germline): LNHDA, SQIVND (reference sequence). Unmatched junction bases numbered 4, after V lost 5 bases and J lost 2 bases. This CDR3 contains 14 residues. CDR3 amino acids: CASSFGQGPYEQYF. Here the CDR3 DNA reads TGTGCCAGTAGTTTCGGACAGGGGCCCTACGAGCAGTACTTC. The complete variable domain, with remaining parts taken from reference TRBV19 and TRBJ2-7, reads DGGITQSPKYLFRKEGQNVTLSCEQNLNHDAMYWYRQDPGQGLRLIYYSQIVNDFQKGDIAEGYSVSREKKESFPLTVTSAQKNPTAFYLCASSFGQGPYEQYFGPGTRLTVT.

To note about this clonotype: A junction end diverges from the germline sequence, so it may reflect a read error. This chain uses TRBV3-1 with TRBJ1-4, with D possibly TRBD1 on 5 matching bases. The CDR3 has 18 residues. Germline V gene lookup returns CDR1 LGHDT and CDR2 YNNKEL (reference sequence). CDR3 bases: TGTGCCAGCAGCCAAGATCGGGGGACTGGTGGGATTAATGAAAAACAGTTTTTT. It translates to CASSQDRGTGGINEKQFF.

V and J are TRBV5-8 and TRBJ2-5, with 14 bases matching TRBD2. This CDR3 comprises 16 residues. From germline, CDR1 is SGHTS and CDR2 YDEGEE. The trim removed 4 bases at V and 5 bases at J, leaving 7 bases unmatched. The CDR3 here is CASSPGTSGSEETQYF. The DNA of the CDR3 is TGTGCCAGCAGCCCCGGGACTAGCGGGAGTGAGGAGACCCAGTACTTC.

This chain connects TRBV12-3 or TRBV12-4 to TRBJ2-4, with D uncertain. V dropped 10 bases and J dropped 0 bases, with 7 bases sitting between them. The CDR3 length is 12 residues. The CDR3 protein is CAINLAKNIQYF. In nucleotides, the CDR3 is TGTGCCATCAATTTAGCCAAAAACATTCAGTACTTC.

The chain recombines TRBV2 with TRBJ2-7; TRBD2 matches at 10 bases. The CDR3 length is 15 residues. In germline, CDR1 is SNHLY, CDR2 FYNNEI. Germline trimming cut 1 base from V and 5 bases from J; bases unmatched to any gene: 5. This chain's CDR3 is CASSEERLAGHEQYF. The CDR3 DNA reads TGTGCCAGCAGTGAAGAGAGACTAGCGGGCCACGAGCAGTACTTC.

This clonotype was seen many times. This chain links TRBV18 with TRBJ1-4; TRBD1 might be the D (6 bases). CDR1 and CDR2 (germline): KGHSH, LQKENI. This CDR3 region has 15 residues. Trimming took 3 bases from V and 6 from J, leaving 14 bases between them. This chain's CDR3 is CASSPRGTPDEKLFF. The CDR3 DNA reads as TGTGCCAGCTCACCGAGGGGGACGCCTGATGAAAAACTGTTTTTT. Together with reference TRBV18 and TRBJ1-4, the CDR3 gives the full variable domain: NAGVMQNPRHLVRRRGQEARLRCSPMKGHSHVYWYRQLPEEGLKFMVYLQKENIIDESGMPKERFSAEFPKEGPSILRIQQVVRGDSAAYFCASSPRGTPDEKLFFGSGTQLSVL.

This clonotype was observed a handful of times. The genes are TRBV7-9 and TRBJ1-3; 10 bases agree with TRBD1. CDR1 and CDR2 (germline): SEHNR, FQNEAQ (reference sequence). The CDR3 runs 18 residues. V was clipped by 5 bases and J by 3 bases; unmatched bases: 13. In DNA, the CDR3 is TGTGCCAGCAGCCATACACCTAGACAGGGGGCGCGTGGAAACACCATATATTTT. Encoded protein: CASSHTPRQGARGNTIYF. The variable domain in full, completed from reference TRBV7-9 and TRBJ1-3, reads DTGVSQNPRHKITKRGQNVTFRCDPISEHNRLYWYRQTLGQGPEFLTYFQNEAQLEKSRLLSDRFSAERPKGSFSTLEIQRTEQGDSAMYLCASSHTPRQGARGNTIYFGEGSWLTVV.

V usage is TRBV28 and J usage is TRBJ2-1, with 14 bases fitting TRBD2. This CDR3 region has 16 residues. Looked up from germline, CDR1 is MDHEN and CDR2 is SYDVKM. V was pared by 5 bases and J by 9 bases, with 9 bases of the junction left unmatched. CDR3 nucleotide sequence: TGTGCCAGCAGTCGCTGGGGACTAGCGGGAGTCGGTGAGCAGTTCTTC. Its protein is CASSRWGLAGVGEQFF. The full variable domain, rest sourced from reference TRBV28 and TRBJ2-1, is DVKVTQSSRYLVKRTGEKVFLECVQDMDHENMFWYRQDPGLGLRLIYFSYDVKMKEKGDIPEGYSVSREKKERFSLILESASTNQTSMYLCASSRWGLAGVGEQFFGPGTRLTVL.

The CDR3 is CASSSNRDRMTYEQYF. The DNA for the CDR3 is TGTGCCAGCAGCTCTAACAGGGATAGAATGACCTACGAGCAGTACTTC. The chain joins TRBV7-9 to TRBJ2-7; tentatively, D is TRBD1 (6 bases). V lost 4 bases, J lost 2 bases, and 18 bases lay in between. Germline V gives CDR1 SEHNR, CDR2 FQNEAQ (reference sequence). The CDR3 sequence is 16 residues long.

The chain employs TRBV20-1 and TRBJ2-1, with 16 nucleotides matching TRBD2. Germline assignment: CDR1 DFQATT and CDR2 SNEGSKA (reference sequence). V trimming: 5 bases; J trimming: 8 bases; junction bases outside the gene matches: 9. This CDR3 contains 16 residues. The CDR3 loop is CSAGNIGTSGGDEQFF. The CDR3 DNA reads as TGCAGTGCTGGGAACATCGGGACTAGCGGGGGGGATGAGCAGTTCTTC.

This clonotype was observed a few times. J is TRBJ2-5 and V is TRBV7-9; D may be TRBD2 (6 bases). The germline V gene encodes CDR1 SEHNR and CDR2 FQNEAQ (reference sequence). The CDR3 consists of 13 residues. Trimming left V 2 bases short and J 3 bases short, with 7 bases between. CDR3 loop: CASSLPGEETQYF. In DNA, the CDR3 is TGTGCCAGCAGCTTACCGGGGGAAGAGACCCAGTACTTC.

This clonotype has a handful of counts. The rearrangement uses TRBV4-1 and TRBJ1-1, with a tentative D call TRBD1 (6 bases). Per germline, CDR1 MGHRA and CDR2 YSYEKL. This CDR3 is 14 amino acids long. V was clipped by 1 base and J by 6 bases, with 12 bases between them. The CDR3 here is CASSQVLGGPEAFF. The CDR3 DNA reads TGCGCCAGCAGCCAAGTCCTCGGGGGCCCTGAAGCTTTCTTT.

The CDR3 reads CASSFGSGGNNQPQHF. The CDR3 coding sequence is TGTGCCAGCAGCTTTGGGAGTGGGGGGAACAATCAGCCCCAGCATTTT. This chain links TRBV3-1 with TRBJ1-5, with a tentative D call TRBD1 (5 bases). CDR3 length: 16 residues. Deletions cut 5 bases from V and 3 bases from J, with 17 bases between. The germline CDR1 and CDR2 sequences are LGHDT and YNNKEL (reference sequence).

The chain couples TRBV7-6 to TRBJ2-2; the D gene is possibly TRBD2 (5 bases). The CDR3 has 15 residues. Germline V gene lookup returns CDR1 SGHVS and CDR2 FNYEAQ. Trimming removed 2 bases from V and 6 bases from J, with 13 bases in between. CDR3 DNA: TGTGCCAGCAGCTTAACCAGTAGCGACCCCGGGGAGCTGTTTTTT. This gives the protein CASSLTSSDPGELFF.

This clonotype was recorded a few times. V usage is TRBV7-9 and J usage is TRBJ2-3; D gene unclear. The CDR3 is 16 residues long. The germline gives CDR1 SEHNR, CDR2 FQNEAQ (reference sequence). V was trimmed by 5 bases and J by 0 bases, leaving 15 bases between them. The CDR3 protein is CASSPPDFVSTDTQYF. CDR3 DNA: TGTGCCAGCAGCCCACCCGACTTTGTTAGCACAGATACGCAGTATTTT. Drawing the rest from reference TRBV7-9 and TRBJ2-3, the complete variable domain is DTGVSQNPRHKITKRGQNVTFRCDPISEHNRLYWYRQTLGQGPEFLTYFQNEAQLEKSRLLSDRFSAERPKGSFSTLEIQRTEQGDSAMYLCASSPPDFVSTDTQYFGPGTRLTVL.